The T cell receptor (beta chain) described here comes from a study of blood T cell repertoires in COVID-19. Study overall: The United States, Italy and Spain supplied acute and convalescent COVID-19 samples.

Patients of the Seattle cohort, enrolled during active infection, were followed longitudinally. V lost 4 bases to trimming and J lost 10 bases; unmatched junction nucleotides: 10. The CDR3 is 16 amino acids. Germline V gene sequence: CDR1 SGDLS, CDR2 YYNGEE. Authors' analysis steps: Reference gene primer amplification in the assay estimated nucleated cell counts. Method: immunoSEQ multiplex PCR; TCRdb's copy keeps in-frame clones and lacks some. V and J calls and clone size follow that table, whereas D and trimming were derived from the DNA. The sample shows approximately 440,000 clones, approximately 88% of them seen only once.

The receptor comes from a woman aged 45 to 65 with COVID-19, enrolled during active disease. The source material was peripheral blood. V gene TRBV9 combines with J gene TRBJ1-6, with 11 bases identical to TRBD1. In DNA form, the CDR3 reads TGTGCCAGCAGCTCCCGTCCGGGACAGGGGGGGTCACCCCTCCACTTT. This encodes CASSSRPGQGGSPLHF.